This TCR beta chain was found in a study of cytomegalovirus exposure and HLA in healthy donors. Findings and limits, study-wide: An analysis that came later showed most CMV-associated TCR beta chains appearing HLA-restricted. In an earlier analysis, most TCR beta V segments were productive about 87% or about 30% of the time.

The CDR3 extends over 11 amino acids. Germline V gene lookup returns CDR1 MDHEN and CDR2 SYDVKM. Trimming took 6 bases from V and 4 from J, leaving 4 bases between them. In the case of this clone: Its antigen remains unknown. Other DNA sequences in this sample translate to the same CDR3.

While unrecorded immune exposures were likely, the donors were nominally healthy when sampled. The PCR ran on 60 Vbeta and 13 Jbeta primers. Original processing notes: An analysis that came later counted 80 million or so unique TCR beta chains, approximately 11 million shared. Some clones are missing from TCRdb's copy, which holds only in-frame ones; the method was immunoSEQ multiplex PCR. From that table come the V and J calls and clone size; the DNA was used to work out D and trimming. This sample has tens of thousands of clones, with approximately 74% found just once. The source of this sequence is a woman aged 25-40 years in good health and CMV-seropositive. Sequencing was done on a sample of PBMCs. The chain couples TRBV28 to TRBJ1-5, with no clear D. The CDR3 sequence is CASSLNQPQHF. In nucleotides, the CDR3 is TGTGCCAGCAGCCTGAATCAGCCCCAGCATTTT.